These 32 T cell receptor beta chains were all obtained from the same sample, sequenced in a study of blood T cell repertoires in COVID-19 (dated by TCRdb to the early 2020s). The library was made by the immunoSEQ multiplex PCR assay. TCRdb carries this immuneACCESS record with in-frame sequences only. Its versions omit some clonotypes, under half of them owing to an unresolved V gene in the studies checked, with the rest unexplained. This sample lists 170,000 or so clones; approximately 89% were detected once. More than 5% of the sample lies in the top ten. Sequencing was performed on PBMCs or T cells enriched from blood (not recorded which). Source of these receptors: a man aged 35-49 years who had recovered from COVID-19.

CDR3 in amino acids: CASNPEGVYGYTF. The CDR3 nucleotides are TGTGCCAGCAACCCTGAGGGGGTCTATGGCTACACCTTC. This chain joins TRBV28 and TRBJ1-2, with D possibly being TRBD1 (6 bases). CDR1 MDHEN and CDR2 SYDVKM come from the germline V gene. CDR3 length: 13 amino acids. V lost 7 bases to trimming and J lost 4 bases, with 13 bases between them.

In nucleotides, the CDR3 is TGTGCCAGCAGTTTATCCTCCCCGAATGAGCAGTTCTTC. This codes for CASSLSSPNEQFF. V is TRBV27 and J is TRBJ2-1; D gene unclear. The CDR3 consists of 13 residues. The ends were cut back, 0 bases at V and 7 bases at J, with 7 bases in the middle. Looked up from germline, CDR1 is MNHEY and CDR2 is SMNVEV (reference sequence).

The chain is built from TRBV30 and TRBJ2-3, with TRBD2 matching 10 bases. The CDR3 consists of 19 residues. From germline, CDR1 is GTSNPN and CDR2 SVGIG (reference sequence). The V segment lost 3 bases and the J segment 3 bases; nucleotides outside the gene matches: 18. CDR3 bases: TGTGCCTGGAGGGGCCCGACAATAGCGGGGGGTACAAGAACAGATACGCAGTATTTT. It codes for CAWRGPTIAGGTRTDTQYF.

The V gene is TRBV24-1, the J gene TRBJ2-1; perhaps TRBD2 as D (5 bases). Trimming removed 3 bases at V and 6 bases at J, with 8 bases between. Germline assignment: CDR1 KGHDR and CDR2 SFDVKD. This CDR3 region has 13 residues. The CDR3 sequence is CATSDAGVNEQFF. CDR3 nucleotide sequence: TGTGCCACCAGTGATGCCGGGGTCAATGAGCAGTTCTTC.

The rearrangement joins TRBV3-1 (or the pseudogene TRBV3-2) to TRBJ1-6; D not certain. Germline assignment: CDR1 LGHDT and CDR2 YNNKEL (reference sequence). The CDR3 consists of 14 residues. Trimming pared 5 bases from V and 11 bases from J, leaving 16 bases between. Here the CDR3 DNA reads TGTGCCAGCAGCGACCGCGGGTCGATGGCACCCCTCCACTTT. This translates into CASSDRGSMAPLHF.

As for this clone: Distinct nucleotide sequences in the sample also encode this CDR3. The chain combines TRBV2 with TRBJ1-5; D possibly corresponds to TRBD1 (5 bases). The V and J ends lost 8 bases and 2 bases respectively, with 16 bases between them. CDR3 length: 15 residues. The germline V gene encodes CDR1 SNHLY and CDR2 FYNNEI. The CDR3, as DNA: TGTGCCAGCGGGGCGGGGGGAGGGGGCAATCAGCCCCAGCATTTT. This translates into CASGAGGGGNQPQHF.

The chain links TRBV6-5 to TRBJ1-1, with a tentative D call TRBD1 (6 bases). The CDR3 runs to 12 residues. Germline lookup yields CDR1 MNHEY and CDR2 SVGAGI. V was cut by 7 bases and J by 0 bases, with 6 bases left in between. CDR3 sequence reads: CASTGVNTEAFF. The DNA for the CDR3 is TGTGCCAGCACAGGGGTGAACACTGAAGCTTTCTTT.

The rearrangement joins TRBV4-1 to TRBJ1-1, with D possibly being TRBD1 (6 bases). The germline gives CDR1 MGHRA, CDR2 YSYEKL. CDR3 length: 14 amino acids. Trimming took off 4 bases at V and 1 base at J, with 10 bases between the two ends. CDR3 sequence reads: CASSLWGPNTEAFF. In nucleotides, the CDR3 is TGCGCCAGCAGCCTCTGGGGGCCGAACACTGAAGCTTTCTTT.

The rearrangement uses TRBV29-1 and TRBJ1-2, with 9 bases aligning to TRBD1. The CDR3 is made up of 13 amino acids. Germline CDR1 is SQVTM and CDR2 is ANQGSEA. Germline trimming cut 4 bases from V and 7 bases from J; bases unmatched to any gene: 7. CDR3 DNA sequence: TGCAGCGTTGCGGGGGACAGGGAAGGTGGCTACACCTTC. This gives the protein CSVAGDREGGYTF.

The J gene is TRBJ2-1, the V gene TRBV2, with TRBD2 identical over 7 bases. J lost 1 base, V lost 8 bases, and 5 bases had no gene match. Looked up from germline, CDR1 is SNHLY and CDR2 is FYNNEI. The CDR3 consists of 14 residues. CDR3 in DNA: TGTGCCAGCGTGAGCGGGGTTTCCTACAATGAGCAGTTCTTC. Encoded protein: CASVSGVSYNEQFF.

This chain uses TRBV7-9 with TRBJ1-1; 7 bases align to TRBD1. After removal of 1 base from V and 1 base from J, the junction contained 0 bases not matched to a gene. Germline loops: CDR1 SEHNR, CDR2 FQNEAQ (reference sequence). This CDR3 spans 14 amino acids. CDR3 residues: CASSLGDRNTEAFF. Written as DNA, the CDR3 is TGTGCCAGCAGCTTAGGGGACAGGAACACTGAAGCTTTCTTT. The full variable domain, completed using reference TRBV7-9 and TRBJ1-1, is DTGVSQNPRHKITKRGQNVTFRCDPISEHNRLYWYRQTLGQGPEFLTYFQNEAQLEKSRLLSDRFSAERPKGSFSTLEIQRTEQGDSAMYLCASSLGDRNTEAFFGQGTRLTVV.

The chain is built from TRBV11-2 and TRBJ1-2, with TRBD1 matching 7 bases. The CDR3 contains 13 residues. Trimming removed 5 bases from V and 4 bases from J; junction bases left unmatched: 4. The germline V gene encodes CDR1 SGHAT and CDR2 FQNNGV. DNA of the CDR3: TGTGCCAGCAGCCTTGACAGGGTCTATGGCTACACCTTC. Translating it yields CASSLDRVYGYTF.

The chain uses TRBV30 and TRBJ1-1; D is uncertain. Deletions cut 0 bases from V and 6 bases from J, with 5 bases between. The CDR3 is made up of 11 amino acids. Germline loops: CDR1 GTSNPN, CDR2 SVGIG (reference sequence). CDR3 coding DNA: TGTGCCTGGAGTGTGTGGCCTGAAGCTTTCTTT. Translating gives CAWSVWPEAFF. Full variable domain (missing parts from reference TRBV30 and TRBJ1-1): SQTIHQWPATLVQPVGSPLSLECTVEGTSNPNLYWYRQAAGRGLQLLFYSVGIGQISSEVPQNLSASRPQDRQFILSSKKLLLSDSGFYLCAWSVWPEAFFGQGTRLTVV.

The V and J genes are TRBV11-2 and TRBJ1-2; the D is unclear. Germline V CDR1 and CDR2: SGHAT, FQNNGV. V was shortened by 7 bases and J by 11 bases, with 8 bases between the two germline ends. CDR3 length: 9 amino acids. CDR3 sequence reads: CASIPGYTF. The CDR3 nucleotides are TGTGCCAGCATCCCCGGTTACACCTTC.

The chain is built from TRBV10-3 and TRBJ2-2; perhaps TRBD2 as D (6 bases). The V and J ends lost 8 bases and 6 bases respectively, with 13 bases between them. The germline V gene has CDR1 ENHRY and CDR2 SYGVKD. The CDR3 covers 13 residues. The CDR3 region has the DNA TGTGCCATCGCACCGGGGGTACCCGGGGAGCTGTTTTTT. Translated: CAIAPGVPGELFF.

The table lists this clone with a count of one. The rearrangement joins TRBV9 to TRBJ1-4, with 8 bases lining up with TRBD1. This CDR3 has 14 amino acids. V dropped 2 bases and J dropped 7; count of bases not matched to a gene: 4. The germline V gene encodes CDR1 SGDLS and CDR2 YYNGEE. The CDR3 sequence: CASSVTGATEKLFF. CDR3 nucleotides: TGTGCCAGCAGCGTGACAGGGGCGACTGAAAAACTGTTTTTT.

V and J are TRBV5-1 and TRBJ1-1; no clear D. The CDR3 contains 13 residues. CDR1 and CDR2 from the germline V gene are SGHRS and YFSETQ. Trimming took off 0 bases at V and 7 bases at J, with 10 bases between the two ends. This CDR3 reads CASSLGEGIEAFF. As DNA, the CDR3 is TGCGCCAGCAGCTTGGGAGAGGGCATTGAAGCTTTCTTT.

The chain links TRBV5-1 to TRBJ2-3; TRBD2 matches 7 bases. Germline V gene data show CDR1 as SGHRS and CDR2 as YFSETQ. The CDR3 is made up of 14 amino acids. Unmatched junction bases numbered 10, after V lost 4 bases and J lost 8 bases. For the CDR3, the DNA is TGCGCCAGCAGCCCAGTGACTAGCAGCCTTACGCAGTATTTT. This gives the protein CASSPVTSSLTQYF.

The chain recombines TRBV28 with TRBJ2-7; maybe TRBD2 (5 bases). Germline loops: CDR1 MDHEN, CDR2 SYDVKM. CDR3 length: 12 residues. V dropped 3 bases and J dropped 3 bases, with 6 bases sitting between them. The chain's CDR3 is CASSLGSYEQYF. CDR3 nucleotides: TGTGCCAGCAGTTTGGGGAGCTACGAGCAGTACTTC.

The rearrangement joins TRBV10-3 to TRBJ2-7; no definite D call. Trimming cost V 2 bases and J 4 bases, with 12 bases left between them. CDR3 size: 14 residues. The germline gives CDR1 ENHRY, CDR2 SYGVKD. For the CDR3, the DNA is TGTGCCATCAGTGAGGTCGGCGGTGCGTACGAGCAGTACTTC. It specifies CAISEVGGAYEQYF.

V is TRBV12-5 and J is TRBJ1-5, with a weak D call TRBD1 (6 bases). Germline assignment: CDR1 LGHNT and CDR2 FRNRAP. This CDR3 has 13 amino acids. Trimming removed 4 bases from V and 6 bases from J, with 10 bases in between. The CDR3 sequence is CASGSTQGQPQHF. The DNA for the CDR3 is TGTGCTAGTGGTTCGACACAGGGTCAGCCCCAGCATTTT.

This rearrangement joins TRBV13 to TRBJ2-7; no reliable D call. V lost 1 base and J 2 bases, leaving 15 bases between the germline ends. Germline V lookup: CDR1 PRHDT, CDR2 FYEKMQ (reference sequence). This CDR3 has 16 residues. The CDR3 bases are TGTGCCAGCAGCTTAGTTCGGGTTGCACATACCTACGAGCAGTACTTC. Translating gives CASSLVRVAHTYEQYF.

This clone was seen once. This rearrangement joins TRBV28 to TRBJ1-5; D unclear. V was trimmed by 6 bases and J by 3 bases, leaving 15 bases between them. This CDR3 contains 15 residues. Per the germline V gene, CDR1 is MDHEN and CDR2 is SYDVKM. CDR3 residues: CASRSPSSFNQPQHF. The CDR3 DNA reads TGTGCCAGCAGATCCCCTTCCAGTTTCAATCAGCCCCAGCATTTT. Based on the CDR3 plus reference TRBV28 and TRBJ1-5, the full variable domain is DVKVTQSSRYLVKRTGEKVFLECVQDMDHENMFWYRQDPGLGLRLIYFSYDVKMKEKGDIPEGYSVSREKKERFSLILESASTNQTSMYLCASRSPSSFNQPQHFGDGTRLSIL.

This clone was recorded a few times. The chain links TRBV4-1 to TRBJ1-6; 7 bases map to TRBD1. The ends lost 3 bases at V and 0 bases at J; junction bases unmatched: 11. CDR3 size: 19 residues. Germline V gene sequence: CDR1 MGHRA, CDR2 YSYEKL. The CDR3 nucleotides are TGCGCCAGCAGCCAGGAAACAGGGGAATACACCTCCTATAATTCACCCCTCCACTTT. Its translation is CASSQETGEYTSYNSPLHF.

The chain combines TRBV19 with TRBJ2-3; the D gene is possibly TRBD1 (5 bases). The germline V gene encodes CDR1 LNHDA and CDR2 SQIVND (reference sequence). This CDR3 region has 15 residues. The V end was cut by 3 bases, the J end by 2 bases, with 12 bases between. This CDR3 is CASSMDKAITDTQYF. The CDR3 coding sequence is TGTGCCAGTAGTATGGACAAGGCGATCACAGATACGCAGTATTTT.

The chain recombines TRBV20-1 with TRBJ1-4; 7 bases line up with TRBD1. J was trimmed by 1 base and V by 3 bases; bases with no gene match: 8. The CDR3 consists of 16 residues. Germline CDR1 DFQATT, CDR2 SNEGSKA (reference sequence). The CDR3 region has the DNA TGCAGTGCTAGTGCCTACAGGGGAGTAACTAATGAAAAACTGTTTTTT. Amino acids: CSASAYRGVTNEKLFF.

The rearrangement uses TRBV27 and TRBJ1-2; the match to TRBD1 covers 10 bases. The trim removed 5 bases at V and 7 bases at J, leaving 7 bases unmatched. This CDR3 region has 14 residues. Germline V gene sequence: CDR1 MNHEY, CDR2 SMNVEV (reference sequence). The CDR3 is CASSTRDRGSGYTF. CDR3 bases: TGTGCCAGCAGTACCCGGGACAGGGGCAGTGGCTACACCTTC.

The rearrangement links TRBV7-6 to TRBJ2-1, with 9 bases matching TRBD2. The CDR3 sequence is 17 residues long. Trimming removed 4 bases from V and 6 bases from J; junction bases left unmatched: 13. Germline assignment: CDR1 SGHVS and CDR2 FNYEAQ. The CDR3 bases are TGTGCCAGCAGCTCGCGAGGGGCCAGCGGGGGGACCAATGAGCAGTTCTTC. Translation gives CASSSRGASGGTNEQFF.

CDR3 sequence reads: CASSFTNTGELFF. In DNA, the CDR3 is TGTGCCAGCAGTTTTACGAACACCGGGGAGCTGTTTTTT. The chain employs TRBV12-3 or TRBV12-4 and TRBJ2-2, with D unclear. The CDR3 runs to 13 residues. V was trimmed by 3 bases and J by 0 bases, leaving 2 bases between them.

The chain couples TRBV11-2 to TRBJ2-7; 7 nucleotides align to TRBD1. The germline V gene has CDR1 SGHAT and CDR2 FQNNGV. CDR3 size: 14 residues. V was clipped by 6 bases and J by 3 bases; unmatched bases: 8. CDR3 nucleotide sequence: TGTGCCAGCAGACCCCCGGGACAGTACTACGAGCAGTACTTC. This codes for CASRPPGQYYEQYF.

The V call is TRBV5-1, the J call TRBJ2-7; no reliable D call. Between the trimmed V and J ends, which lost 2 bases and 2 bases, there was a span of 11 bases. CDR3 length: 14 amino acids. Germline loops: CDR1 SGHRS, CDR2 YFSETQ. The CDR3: CASSFLGGTYEQYF. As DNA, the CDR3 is TGCGCCAGCAGCTTTCTAGGCGGCACCTACGAGCAGTACTTC.

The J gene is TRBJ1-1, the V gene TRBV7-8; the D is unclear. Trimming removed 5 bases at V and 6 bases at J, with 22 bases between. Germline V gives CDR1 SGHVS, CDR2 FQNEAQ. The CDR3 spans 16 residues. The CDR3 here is CASSPRRPVARAEAFF. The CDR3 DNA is TGTGCCAGCAGCCCCCGGAGGCCGGTTGCGAGGGCTGAAGCTTTCTTT.